The source of this T cell receptor (beta chain) is a study of blood T cell repertoires in COVID-19 (dated by TCRdb to the early 2020s). Study-level background: The collaborator samples originated in the United States, Italy and Spain and spanned the acute and convalescent phases of COVID-19. The samples were drawn from the first 160 participants of the ongoing ImmuneRACE study and from 1,254 subjects provided by 6 global collaborators. HLA class I and class II types, where available, came from metadata supplied by the sample provider rather than from assay-based typing. Nearly every sample came with metadata listing a de-identified subject ID, COVID-19 status, age in years and sex. Subjects who had been exposed to COVID-19, were actively infected with it, or had recovered from it provided the deeply sampled blood TCRbeta repertoires that made up the dataset. The repertoires were released in a freely available public database intended as a resource for research on the immune response to SARS-CoV-2. The prospective study material was composed of cDNA or gDNA derived from T cells, B-cell-depleted T cells, or PBMCs.

The full study reports these points: The amount of clinical and demographic metadata varied by source and participant and was provided uncurated.

Whole blood was collected in K2EDTA tubes by collaborating institutions according to the institutions' own protocols. For TCRbeta analysis, collaborator samples were shipped as frozen whole blood, as isolated PBMCs, or as DNA extracted from either sample type. This clone has only a few counts. Its binding antigen is unknown. No base quality information exists; no much larger clone differs at one position. TCRbeta CDR3 regions were amplified from genomic DNA using the immunoSEQ Assay, a bias-controlled multiplex PCR. Per the original workflow: The number of nucleated cells in each sample was estimated by amplification of reference gene primers within the assay. To quantify the absolute abundance of each unique TCRbeta CDR3 rearrangement, sequence reads were collapsed and filtered. Productive Simpson clonality was computed per sample as the square root of Simpson's diversity index over productive rearrangements. TCRdb holds this immuneACCESS table with in-frame rearrangements only. Some clones are missing; in checked studies, unresolved V genes explain under half, and the rest has no known cause. V and J calls and clone size come straight from that table; D and trimming were deduced from the DNA. The sample includes roughly 200,000 clones, with roughly 73% observed a single time. The biggest ten clones account for around 2.8% of the sample.

The CDR3 holds 13 amino acids from the cysteine to the phenylalanine. Only the CDR3 DNA is retained, 39 bases long and in frame from the first base. The germline ends are 8 bases apart after V is trimmed by 2 bases and J by 7 bases. CDR1 and CDR2 (SGHAT, FQNNGV) derive from the germline V gene. The sequence is built from TRBV11-2 and TRBJ2-2; TRBD1 is possibly the D segment (5 matching bases). The sequence was collected from an elderly woman with active or convalescent COVID-19. The sequenced material came from peripheral blood. The nucleotide sequence reads as follows: TGTGCCAGCAGCTTACAGGGTGTCGGGGAGCTGTTTTTT. Its amino acids are CASSLQGVGELFF.